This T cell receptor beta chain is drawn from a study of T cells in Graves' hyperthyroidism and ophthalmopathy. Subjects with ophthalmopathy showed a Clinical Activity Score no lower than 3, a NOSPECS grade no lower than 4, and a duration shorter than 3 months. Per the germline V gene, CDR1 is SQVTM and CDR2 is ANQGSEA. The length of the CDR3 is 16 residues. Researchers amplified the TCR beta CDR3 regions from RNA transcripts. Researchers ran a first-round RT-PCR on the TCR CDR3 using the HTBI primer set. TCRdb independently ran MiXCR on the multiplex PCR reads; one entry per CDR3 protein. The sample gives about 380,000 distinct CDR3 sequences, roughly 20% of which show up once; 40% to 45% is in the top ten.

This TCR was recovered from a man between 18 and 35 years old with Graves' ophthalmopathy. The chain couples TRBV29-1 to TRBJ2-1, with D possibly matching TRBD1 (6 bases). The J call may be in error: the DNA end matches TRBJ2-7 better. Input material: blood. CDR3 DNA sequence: TGCAGCGTTGAAGCCGAGGGGGAAGTAGGATACAATGAGCAGTACTTC. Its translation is CSVEAEGEVGYNEQYF.